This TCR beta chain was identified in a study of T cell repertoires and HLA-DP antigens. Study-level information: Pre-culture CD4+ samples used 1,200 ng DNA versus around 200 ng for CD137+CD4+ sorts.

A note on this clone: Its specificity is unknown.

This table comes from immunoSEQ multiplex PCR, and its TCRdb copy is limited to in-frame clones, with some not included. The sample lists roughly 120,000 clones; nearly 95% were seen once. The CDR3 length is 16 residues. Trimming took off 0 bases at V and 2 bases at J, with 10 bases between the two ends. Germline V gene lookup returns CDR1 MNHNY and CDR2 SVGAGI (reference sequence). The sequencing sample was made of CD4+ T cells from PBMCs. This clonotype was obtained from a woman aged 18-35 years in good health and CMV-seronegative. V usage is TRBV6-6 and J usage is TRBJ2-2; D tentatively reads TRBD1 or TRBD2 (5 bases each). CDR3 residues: CASSYSYGGNTGELFF. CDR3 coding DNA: TGTGCCAGCAGTTACTCGTATGGGGGAAACACCGGGGAGCTGTTTTTT.